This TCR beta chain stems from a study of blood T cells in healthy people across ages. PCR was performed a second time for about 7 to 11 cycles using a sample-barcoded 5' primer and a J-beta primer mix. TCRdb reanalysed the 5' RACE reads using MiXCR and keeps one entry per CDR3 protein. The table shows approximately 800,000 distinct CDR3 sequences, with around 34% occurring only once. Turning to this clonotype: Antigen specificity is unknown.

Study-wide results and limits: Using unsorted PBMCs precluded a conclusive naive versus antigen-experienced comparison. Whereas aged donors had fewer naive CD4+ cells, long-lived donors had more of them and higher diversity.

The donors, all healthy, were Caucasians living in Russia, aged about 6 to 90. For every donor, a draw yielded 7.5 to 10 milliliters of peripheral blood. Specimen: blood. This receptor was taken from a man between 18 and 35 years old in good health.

The CDR3 nucleotides are TGTGCCAGCAGCCACCCGAGCCAGACTGGGGCCAACGTCCTGACTTTC. Amino acid sequence: CASSHPSQTGANVLTF. The chain carries TRBV7-3 and TRBJ2-6, with D unclear. Between the trimmed V and J ends, which lost 5 bases and 2 bases, there was a span of 13 bases. This CDR3 has 16 residues. Germline CDR1 SGHTA, CDR2 FQGTGA.